This T cell receptor (beta chain) was sequenced in a study of T-cell memory formation after mild COVID-19. Looking at the study overall: Clustering of TCRs was largely donor specific.

CDR3 length equals 14 residues. The germline V gene has CDR1 SQVTM and CDR2 ANQGSEA. Trimming cost V 2 bases and J 0 bases, with 7 bases left between them. TCRdb recomputed calls from the 5' RACE reads with MiXCR, one row per CDR3 protein. The sample shows 300,000 to 350,000 distinct CDR3 sequences, 13% of them seen only once. This chain joins TRBV29-1 and TRBJ2-2; D remains ambiguous. The sequencing input was PBMCs or a T cell subset sorted from them (not recorded which). The TCR comes from a man aged 18 to 35 who had mild COVID-19 (a few samples of this study predate the infection). Cell type and time point are not known. CDR3 nucleotides: TGCAGCGTTGAACGCCAGTCGAACACCGGGGAGCTGTTTTTT. It yields the protein CSVERQSNTGELFF.